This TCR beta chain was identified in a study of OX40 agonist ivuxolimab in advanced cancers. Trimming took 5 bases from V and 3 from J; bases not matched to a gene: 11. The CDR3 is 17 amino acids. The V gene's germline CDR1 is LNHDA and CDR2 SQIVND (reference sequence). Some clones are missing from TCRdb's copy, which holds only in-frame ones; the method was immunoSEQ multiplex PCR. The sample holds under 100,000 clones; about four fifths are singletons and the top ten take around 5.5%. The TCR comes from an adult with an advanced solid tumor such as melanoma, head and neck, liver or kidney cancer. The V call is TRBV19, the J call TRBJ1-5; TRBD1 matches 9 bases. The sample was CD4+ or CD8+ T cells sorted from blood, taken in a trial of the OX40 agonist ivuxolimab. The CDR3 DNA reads TGTGCCAGTAGTCCTACGATCGGACAGGGGTCCAATCAGCCCCAGCATTTT. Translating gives CASSPTIGQGSNQPQHF.